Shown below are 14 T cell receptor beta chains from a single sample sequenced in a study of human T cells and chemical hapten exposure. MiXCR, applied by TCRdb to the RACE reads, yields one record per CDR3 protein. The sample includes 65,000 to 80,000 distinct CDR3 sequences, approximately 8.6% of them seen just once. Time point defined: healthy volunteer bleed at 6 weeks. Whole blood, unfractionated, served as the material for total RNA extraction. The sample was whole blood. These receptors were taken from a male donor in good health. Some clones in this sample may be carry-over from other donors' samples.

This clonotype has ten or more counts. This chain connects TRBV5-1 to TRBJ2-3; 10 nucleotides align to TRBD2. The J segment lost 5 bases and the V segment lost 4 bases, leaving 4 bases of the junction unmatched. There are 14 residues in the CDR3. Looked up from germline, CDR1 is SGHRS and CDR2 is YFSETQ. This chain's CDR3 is CASSGTSARDTQYF. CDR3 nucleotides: TGCGCCAGCAGCGGGACTAGCGCGAGAGATACGCAGTATTTT. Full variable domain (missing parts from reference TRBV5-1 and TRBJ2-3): KAGVTQTPRYLIKTRGQQVTLSCSPISGHRSVSWYQQTPGQGLQFLFEYFSETQRNKGNFPGRFSGRQFSNSRSEMNVSTLELGDSALYLCASSGTSARDTQYFGPGTRLTVL.

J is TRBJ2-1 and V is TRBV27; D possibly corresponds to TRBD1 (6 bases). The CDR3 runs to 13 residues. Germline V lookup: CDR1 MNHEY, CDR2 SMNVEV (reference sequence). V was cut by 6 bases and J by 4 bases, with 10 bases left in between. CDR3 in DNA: TGTGCCAGCAGGGGTGGGACATACAATGAGCAGTTCTTC. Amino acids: CASRGGTYNEQFF.

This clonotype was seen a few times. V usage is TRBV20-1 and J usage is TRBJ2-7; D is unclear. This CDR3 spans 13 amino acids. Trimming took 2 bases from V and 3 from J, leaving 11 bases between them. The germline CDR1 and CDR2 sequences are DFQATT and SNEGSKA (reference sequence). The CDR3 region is CSARPQGFYEQYF. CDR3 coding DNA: TGCAGTGCTAGACCCCAAGGGTTCTACGAGCAGTACTTC.

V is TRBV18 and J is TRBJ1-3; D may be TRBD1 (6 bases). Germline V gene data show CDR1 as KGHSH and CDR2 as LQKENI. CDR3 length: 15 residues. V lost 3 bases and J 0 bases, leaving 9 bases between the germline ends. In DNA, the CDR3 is TGTGCCAGCTCACCTCAGGGGATCTCTGGAAACACCATATATTTT. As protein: CASSPQGISGNTIYF. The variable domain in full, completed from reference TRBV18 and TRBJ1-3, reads NAGVMQNPRHLVRRRGQEARLRCSPMKGHSHVYWYRQLPEEGLKFMVYLQKENIIDESGMPKERFSAEFPKEGPSILRIQQVVRGDSAAYFCASSPQGISGNTIYFGEGSWLTVV.

The DNA of the CDR3 is TGTGCCAGCAGACTAGCGGGGGCAGATACGCAGTATTTT. This encodes CASRLAGADTQYF. The gene calls are TRBV7-8 and TRBJ2-3; 11 nucleotides align to TRBD2. The J segment lost 4 bases and the V segment lost 6 bases, leaving 0 bases of the junction unmatched. CDR1 is SGHVS, CDR2 FQNEAQ, per germline. The CDR3 has 13 residues.

CDR3 sequence: CASSPPGQGLTEQFF. The CDR3 nucleotides read TGTGCCAGCAGTCCCCCGGGACAGGGCCTTACTGAGCAGTTCTTC. This chain joins TRBV12-3 or TRBV12-4 and TRBJ2-1; 9 bases agree with TRBD1. V shed 5 bases, J shed 9 bases, and the junction held 11 bases outside the gene matches. The CDR3 runs to 15 residues.

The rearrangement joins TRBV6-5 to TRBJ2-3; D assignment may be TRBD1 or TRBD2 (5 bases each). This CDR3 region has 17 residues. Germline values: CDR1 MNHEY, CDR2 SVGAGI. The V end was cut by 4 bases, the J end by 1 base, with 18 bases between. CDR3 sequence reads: CASSFSSWGIRTDTQYF. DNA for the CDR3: TGTGCCAGCAGTTTCTCCTCCTGGGGGATCCGCACAGATACGCAGTATTTT.

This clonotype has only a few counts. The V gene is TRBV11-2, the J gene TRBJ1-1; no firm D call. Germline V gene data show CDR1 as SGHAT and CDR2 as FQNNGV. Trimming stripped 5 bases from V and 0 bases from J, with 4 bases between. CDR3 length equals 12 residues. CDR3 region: CASSRLNTEAFF. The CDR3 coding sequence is TGTGCCAGCAGCAGACTGAACACTGAAGCTTTCTTT. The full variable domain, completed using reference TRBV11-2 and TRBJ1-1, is EAGVAQSPRYKIIEKRQSVAFWCNPISGHATLYWYQQILGQGPKLLIQFQNNGVVDDSQLPKDRFSAERLKGVDSTLKIQPAKLEDSAVYLCASSRLNTEAFFGQGTRLTVV.

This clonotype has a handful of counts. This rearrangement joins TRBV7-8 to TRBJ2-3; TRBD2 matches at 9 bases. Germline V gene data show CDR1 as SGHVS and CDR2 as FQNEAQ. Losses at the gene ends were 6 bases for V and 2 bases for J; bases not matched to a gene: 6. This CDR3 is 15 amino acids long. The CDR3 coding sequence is TGTGCCAGCAGAAATAGCGGGGGACCCACAGATACGCAGTATTTT. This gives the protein CASRNSGGPTDTQYF.

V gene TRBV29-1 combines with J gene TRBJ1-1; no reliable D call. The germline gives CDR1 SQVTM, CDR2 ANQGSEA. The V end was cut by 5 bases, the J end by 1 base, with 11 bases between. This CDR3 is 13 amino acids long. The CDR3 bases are TGCAGCGTTATCAGGACCGAGAACACTGAAGCTTTCTTT. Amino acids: CSVIRTENTEAFF.

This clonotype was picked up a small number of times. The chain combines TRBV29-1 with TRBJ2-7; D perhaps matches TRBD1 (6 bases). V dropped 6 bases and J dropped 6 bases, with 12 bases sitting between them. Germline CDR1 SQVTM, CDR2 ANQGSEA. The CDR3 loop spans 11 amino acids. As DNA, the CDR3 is TGCAGCGTGGTACAGGGTGGCGAGCAGTACTTC. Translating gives CSVVQGGEQYF.

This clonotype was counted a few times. The CDR3 here is CASSRRPGYNSPLHF. The CDR3 region has the DNA TGTGCCAGCAGCCGACGACCGGGCTATAATTCACCCCTCCACTTT. The V and J genes are TRBV3-1 and TRBJ1-6; unclear D gene. Germline CDR1 LGHDT, CDR2 YNNKEL (reference sequence). V was pared by 4 bases and J by 3 bases, with 10 bases between. This CDR3 has 15 amino acids. Full variable domain (missing parts from reference TRBV3-1 and TRBJ1-6): DTAVSQTPKYLVTQMGNDKSIKCEQNLGHDTMYWYKQDSKKFLKIMFSYNNKELIINETVPNRFSPKSPDKAHLNLHINSLELGDSAVYFCASSRRPGYNSPLHFGNGTRLTVT.

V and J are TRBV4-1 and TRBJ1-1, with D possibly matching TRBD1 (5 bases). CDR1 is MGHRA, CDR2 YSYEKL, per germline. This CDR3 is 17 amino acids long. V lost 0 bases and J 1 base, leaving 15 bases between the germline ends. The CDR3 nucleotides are TGCGCCAGCAGCCAAGAGGAGCGGGGCGGATGGAACACTGAAGCTTTCTTT. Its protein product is CASSQEERGGWNTEAFF.

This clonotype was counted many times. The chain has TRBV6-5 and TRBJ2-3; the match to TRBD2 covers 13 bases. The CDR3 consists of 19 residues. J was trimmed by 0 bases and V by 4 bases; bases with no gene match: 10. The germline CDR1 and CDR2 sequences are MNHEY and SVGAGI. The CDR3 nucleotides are TGTGCCAGCAGTTTCGCCGGGACTAGCGGGATTTCTAGCACAGATACGCAGTATTTT. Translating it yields CASSFAGTSGISSTDTQYF.